This TCR beta chain appears in the sequencing data of a study of blood T cell repertoires in COVID-19. Study overall: In each case, the material was cDNA or gDNA derived from T cells, B-cell-depleted T cells, or PBMCs.

The assay was immunoSEQ multiplex PCR, and TCRdb's table has in-frame clones only and misses some. This sample carries tens of thousands of clones, approximately 82% of them seen once, and the ten largest clones take about 20%. This clone was counted once. The V gene end was trimmed by 6 bases and the J gene end by 1 base; junction bases not matched to a gene: 3. Germline V gives CDR1 LNHDA, CDR2 SQIVND (reference sequence). The CDR3 is 14 amino acids. Sequencing input: peripheral blood. The V gene is TRBV19, the J gene TRBJ1-2; 9 bases map to TRBD1. This sequence was found in an elderly woman with acute or convalescent COVID-19. The CDR3 loop is CASRRQGGNYGYTF. CDR3 nucleotide sequence: TGTGCCAGTAGAAGACAGGGGGGTAACTATGGCTACACCTTC.